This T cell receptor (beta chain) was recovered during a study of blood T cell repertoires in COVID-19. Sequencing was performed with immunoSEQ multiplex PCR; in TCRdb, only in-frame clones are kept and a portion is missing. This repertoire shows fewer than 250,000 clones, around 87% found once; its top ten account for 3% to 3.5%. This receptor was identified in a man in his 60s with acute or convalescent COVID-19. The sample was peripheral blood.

CDR3 DNA sequence: TGTGCCAGCAGCCCCTCGACAGGGGATGCCGGCTACACCTTC. Encoded protein: CASSPSTGDAGYTF. This chain links TRBV5-8 with TRBJ1-2, with 8 bases identical to TRBD1. The CDR3 is 14 residues long. Germline values: CDR1 SGHTS, CDR2 YDEGEE. The V segment lost 4 bases and the J segment 8 bases; nucleotides outside the gene matches: 10.